This entry concerns a single T cell receptor (beta chain). Its specificity is unknown. The junction differs from germline at one of its ends, possibly a read error. The record originates from a study of identical twins. General study points: Insertion counts were lower in abundant cord blood beta clonotypes, a trend that memory repertoires did not show.

Germline CDR1 LGHNA, CDR2 YNFKEQ. CDR3 length: 14 residues. A single record per CDR3 protein comes from TCRdb applying MiXCR to the 5' RACE reads. The data show about 450,000 distinct CDR3 sequences, with approximately 18% seen just once and around 12% held by the top ten. The genes are TRBV4-2 and TRBJ1-1, with 9 bases aligning to TRBD1. This sequence originates from a man aged 45 to 65 in good health. The material sequenced was naive T cells sorted from blood. The chain's CDR3 is CASSQAQGAEGPSF. The CDR3 DNA follows: TGTGCCAGCAGCCAAGCACAGGGGGCCGAGGGGCCATCCTTT.